This TCR beta chain derives from a study of early T cells in non-severe SARS-CoV-2 infection (dated by TCRdb to the early 2020s). Some background on the complete study: TCR sequencing used bulk RNA from unsorted whole blood, so alpha and beta chains could not be paired.

The library was prepared using 5' RACE. The sequencer was a NextSeq 500. The TCR library protocol attached unique molecular identifiers to individual cDNA molecules to correct for sequencing error and PCR bias. Both TCR alpha and beta chains were sequenced, and tight co-correlation was observed between alpha and beta sequence abundances in each sample. In the source study's methods: Decombinator V4 was used to annotate TCR sequences for V gene, J gene and CDR3. TCRs were defined as expanded if a significant change between any two time points was detected under a Poisson model with p below 0.0001. Abundances of TCRs were expressed as counts per million after normalisation to the total number of TCRs sequenced in each sample. TRAV1-2 paired with TRAJ12, TRAJ20 or TRAJ33 defined MAIT TCRs, while TRAV10 paired with TRAJ18 defined iNKT TCRs. A search of VDJdb, accessed on 1 November 2021, was run for TCRs annotated to CMV, EBV and SARS-CoV-2, with TCRs annotated for multiple antigens excluded. The raw public reads went through TCRdb reprocessing: fastp at Q25, MiXCR clone calling, in-frame beta chains kept. Each entry is one CDR3 protein sequence, shown with its most common DNA and genes. These V and J calls derive from TCRdb rather than the authors' analysis. The sample records tens of thousands of distinct CDR3 sequences, around 4.6% of which are singletons. 15% to 20% of the sample rests with the top ten.

This clonotype was observed many times. Its antigen target is currently unknown. No base-level quality is on record; no much larger clone is a single base apart. CDR1 and CDR2 were assigned from the germline V gene as SGHTA and FQGNSA. Including the terminal cysteine and phenylalanine, the CDR3 comprises 15 residues. The entry retains the CDR3 DNA only, 45 bases that are in frame from base 1. The junction shows trimming of 6 bases on V and 0 bases on J, and the gene matches do not reach 6 bases of it. Results and caveats for the whole study, not just this receptor: VDJdb matching was skewed toward anti-spike CD8 responses, so virus-specific expansions were likely underestimated and private and CD4 specificities were missed.

Set within a cohort of healthcare workers in London, UK, this nested case-control study involved weekly PCR testing of nasopharyngeal swabs along with blood sampling. Between 23 and 31 March 2020, the week of the UK lockdown, healthcare workers were enrolled and then followed up weekly for as long as 16 weeks. This TCR derives from an adult who was a healthcare worker with PCR-confirmed SARS-CoV-2 infection or an uninfected control (not recorded which). The V and J genes are TRBV7-2 and TRBJ2-3; the central 7 bases match TRBD2. Sequenced input: whole blood. The CDR3 reads CASRSPGLSTDTQYF. The DNA sequence reads TGTGCCAGCAGGAGTCCGGGACTAAGCACAGATACGCAGTATTTT.